The next 17 T cell receptor beta chains were all read from a single sample in a study of blood T cell repertoires in COVID-19. Profiling relied on immunoSEQ multiplex PCR, and the TCRdb table lists in-frame clones only, not all of them. The sample includes roughly 420,000 clones, around nine tenths seen only once; the top ten take 0.95% to 1%. The material sequenced was PBMCs or T cells enriched from blood (not recorded which). The receptors here all came from a woman in her twenties or thirties with acute COVID-19.

This chain joins TRBV23-1 and TRBJ1-2; 7 bases map to TRBD1. TRBV23-1 is filed as an ORF, its function uncertain. This CDR3 has 18 residues. Trimming cost V 4 bases and J 1 base; bases outside gene matches: 15. The CDR3 here is CASSPLSRGRSYNYGYTF. The CDR3 DNA reads TGCGCCAGCAGTCCCTTAAGCAGGGGGAGGTCTTATAACTATGGCTACACCTTC.

Worth noting for this clone: In the same sample, other DNA sequences code for this CDR3. The genes are TRBV19 and TRBJ1-1; no clear D gene. CDR3 length: 12 amino acids. CDR1 is LNHDA and CDR2 is SQIVND in the germline V gene (reference sequence). The V end was cut by 3 bases, the J end by 1 base, with 3 bases between. CDR3 amino acids: CASSIQNTEAFF. DNA of the CDR3: TGTGCCAGTAGTATTCAGAACACTGAAGCTTTCTTT.

The chain carries TRBV9 and TRBJ2-3, with 9 bases identical to TRBD2. Trimming took 3 bases from V and 1 from J; bases not matched to a gene: 3. CDR1 and CDR2 (germline): SGDLS, YYNGEE. The CDR3 spans 15 residues. Here the CDR3 DNA reads TGTGCCAGCAGCGAAAGGACTAGCGGCACAGATACGCAGTATTTT. Translation gives CASSERTSGTDTQYF.

The J gene is TRBJ1-3, the V gene TRBV5-6, with D unclear. V lost 0 bases, J lost 4 bases, and 11 bases lay in between. The germline gives CDR1 SGHDT, CDR2 YYEEEE. The CDR3 is 15 amino acids. DNA for the CDR3: TGTGCCAGCAGCTTGGTCGGGGTCTCAGGAAACACCATATATTTT. Its translation: CASSLVGVSGNTIYF.

The chain couples TRBV5-1 to TRBJ1-4, with a possible D match to TRBD1 (6 bases). This CDR3 is 14 amino acids long. The V end lost 3 bases, the J end lost 4 bases, and 10 bases lay between the germline ends. The germline V gene encodes CDR1 SGHRS and CDR2 YFSETQ. CDR3 sequence reads: CASSSRGDNEKLFF. The CDR3 DNA is TGCGCCAGCAGCTCCAGGGGAGATAATGAAAAACTGTTTTTT.

The chain links TRBV7-9 to TRBJ2-1, with D possibly matching TRBD2 (8 bases). The CDR3 runs to 17 residues. Germline CDR1 and CDR2: SEHNR and FQNEAQ (reference sequence). Trimming pared 5 bases from V and 6 bases from J, leaving 23 bases between. The CDR3 reads CASSDPGGTVASNEQFF. CDR3 DNA sequence: TGTGCCAGCAGCGACCCGGGAGGGACAGTGGCTAGCAATGAGCAGTTCTTC.

This clone appeared once. The chain employs TRBV24-1 and TRBJ1-1; D not certain. Trimming pared 1 base from V and 6 bases from J, leaving 8 bases between. The germline CDR1 and CDR2 sequences are KGHDR and SFDVKD. There are 13 residues in the CDR3. CDR3 protein: CATSDLRSAEAFF. CDR3 bases: TGTGCCACCAGTGATTTACGAAGCGCTGAAGCTTTCTTT.

This clone occurred once. V gene TRBV5-1 combines with J gene TRBJ1-6, with a possible D match to TRBD1 (5 bases). Trimming took 5 bases from V and 5 from J, leaving 11 bases between them. The CDR3 covers 14 residues. Germline CDR1 is SGHRS and CDR2 is YFSETQ. CDR3: CASSMGLDNSPLHF. The CDR3 coding sequence is TGCGCCAGCAGTATGGGGCTCGATAATTCACCCCTCCACTTT.

This chain connects TRBV3-1 (or the pseudogene TRBV3-2) to TRBJ2-4; TRBD1 aligns across 8 bases. Germline-derived CDR1 and CDR2 are LGHDT and YNNKEL (reference sequence). Trimming cost V 5 bases and J 5 bases; bases outside gene matches: 8. The CDR3 spans 15 residues. In DNA form, the CDR3 reads TGTGCCAGCAGCACCCGGGACAGGCTACAAAACATTCAGTACTTC. Translating it yields CASSTRDRLQNIQYF.

J is TRBJ1-5 and V is TRBV29-1, with 8 nucleotides matching TRBD1. This CDR3 is 13 amino acids long. Unmatched junction bases numbered 3, after V lost 4 bases and J lost 4 bases. From germline, CDR1 is SQVTM and CDR2 ANQGSEA. The CDR3, as DNA: TGCAGCGTTGGACAGGGGATTAATCAGCCCCAGCATTTT. Translation: CSVGQGINQPQHF.

The rearrangement links TRBV13 to TRBJ1-2; D perhaps matches TRBD1 (5 bases). Germline values: CDR1 PRHDT, CDR2 FYEKMQ (reference sequence). The CDR3 has 15 amino acids. Deletions cut 5 bases from V and 4 bases from J, with 17 bases between. The CDR3 region has the DNA TGTGCCAGCAGCCCTGCGGGGGTGGAAGGCTATGGCTACACCTTC. This translates into CASSPAGVEGYGYTF. The entire variable domain, with the rest obtained from reference TRBV13 and TRBJ1-2, is as follows: AAGVIQSPRHLIKEKRETATLKCYPIPRHDTVYWYQQGPGQDPQFLISFYEKMQSDKGSIPDRFSAQQFSDYHSELNMSSLELGDSALYFCASSPAGVEGYGYTFGSGTRLTVV.

This rearrangement joins TRBV29-1 to TRBJ2-1, with 10 bases identical to TRBD1. J gave up 4 bases and V 6 bases, and 6 bases lay outside the gene matches. The CDR3 extends over 14 amino acids. Germline CDR1 and CDR2: SQVTM and ANQGSEA. CDR3 loop: CSVVSGQGYNEQFF. CDR3 nucleotide sequence: TGCAGCGTCGTATCGGGACAGGGGTACAATGAGCAGTTCTTC.

The genes are TRBV2 and TRBJ1-2, with D possibly being TRBD1 (6 bases). Germline CDR1 and CDR2: SNHLY and FYNNEI. Trimming took off 6 bases at V and 4 bases at J, with 15 bases between the two ends. The CDR3 totals 14 residues. CDR3 DNA: TGTGCCAGCAGAGGGGACATCTCCATCTATGGCTACACCTTC. Its translation is CASRGDISIYGYTF. Looking up the rest from reference TRBV2 and TRBJ1-2 gives the full variable domain: EPEVTQTPSHQVTQMGQEVILRCVPISNHLYFYWYRQILGQKVEFLVSFYNNEISEKSEIFDDQFSVERPDGSNFTLKIRSTKLEDSAMYFCASRGDISIYGYTFGSGTRLTVV.

The J gene is TRBJ2-1, the V gene TRBV7-3; D not certain. This CDR3 has 16 residues. CDR1 is SGHTA and CDR2 is FQGTGA in the germline V gene. V was shortened by 5 bases and J by 2 bases, with 16 bases between the two germline ends. The DNA for the CDR3 is TGTGCCAGCAGCCCCAAGTCCGGGTGGACCTACAATGAGCAGTTCTTC. The encoded protein is CASSPKSGWTYNEQFF.

V usage is TRBV30 and J usage is TRBJ2-5; the D gene is possibly TRBD2 (6 bases). V was shortened by 5 bases and J by 9 bases, with 16 bases between the two germline ends. The CDR3 spans 12 residues. Germline CDR1 reads GTSNPN; CDR2 reads SVGIG (reference sequence). CDR3 loop: CAWSRLGAAQYF. CDR3 DNA: TGTGCCTGGTCGCGACTAGGGGCGGCCCAGTACTTC. The complete variable domain, with remaining parts taken from reference TRBV30 and TRBJ2-5, reads SQTIHQWPATLVQPVGSPLSLECTVEGTSNPNLYWYRQAAGRGLQLLFYSVGIGQISSEVPQNLSASRPQDRQFILSSKKLLLSDSGFYLCAWSRLGAAQYFGPGTRLLVL.

The chain's CDR3 is CASKPGLAGGPRADTQYF. DNA of the CDR3: TGTGCCAGCAAGCCCGGACTAGCGGGGGGGCCCCGCGCAGATACGCAGTATTTT. The chain combines TRBV2 with TRBJ2-3, with TRBD2 identical over 15 bases. The CDR3 loop spans 18 amino acids. The V segment lost 7 bases and the J segment 4 bases; nucleotides outside the gene matches: 12. Germline assignment: CDR1 SNHLY and CDR2 FYNNEI.

The chain links TRBV12-3 or TRBV12-4 to TRBJ2-1; D perhaps matches TRBD1 (6 bases). This CDR3 has 13 residues. Trimming took off 3 bases at V and 11 bases at J, with 14 bases between the two ends. This chain's CDR3 is CASSFSLGAQQFF. In nucleotides, the CDR3 is TGTGCCAGCAGTTTTAGTCTGGGGGCCCAGCAGTTCTTC.